One and the same sample provided the 2 T cell receptor beta chains below, sequenced in a study of cytomegalovirus exposure and HLA in healthy donors. The primer mix had 60 Vbeta and 13 Jbeta primers. Libraries were prepared by immunoSEQ multiplex PCR; TCRdb keeps only in-frame clonotypes and omits some of them. There are about 140,000 clones in the sample; under 70% occur only once, and around 6% lies in the top ten. Source material: PBMCs. The receptor source for this set is an older woman in good health and CMV-seronegative.

The rearrangement links TRBV28 to TRBJ2-5; 7 nucleotides match TRBD1. The CDR3 spans 13 residues. J lost 5 bases, V lost 6 bases, and 6 bases had no gene match. CDR1 and CDR2 (germline): MDHEN, SYDVKM. Written as DNA, the CDR3 is TGTGCCAGCAGGCCAGGGGGAGAGGAGACCCAGTACTTC. Residues: CASRPGGEETQYF.

This clone has a handful of counts. One end of the junction fails to match germline, which may point to a read error. The V call is TRBV7-9, the J call TRBJ2-1; 12 positions match TRBD2. Per the germline V gene, CDR1 is SEHNR and CDR2 is FQNEAQ (reference sequence). This CDR3 is 16 amino acids long. The CDR3 DNA reads as TGTTCCAGCAGCTTAGGTCCTAGCGGGGGGGAGGGTGAGCAGTTCTTC. It translates to CSSSLGPSGGEGEQFF. Full variable domain (missing parts from reference TRBV7-9 and TRBJ2-1): DTGVSQNPRHKITKRGQNVTFRCDPISEHNRLYWYRQTLGQGPEFLTYFQNEAQLEKSRLLSDRFSAERPKGSFSTLEIQRTEQGDSAMYLCSSSLGPSGGEGEQFFGPGTRLTVL.